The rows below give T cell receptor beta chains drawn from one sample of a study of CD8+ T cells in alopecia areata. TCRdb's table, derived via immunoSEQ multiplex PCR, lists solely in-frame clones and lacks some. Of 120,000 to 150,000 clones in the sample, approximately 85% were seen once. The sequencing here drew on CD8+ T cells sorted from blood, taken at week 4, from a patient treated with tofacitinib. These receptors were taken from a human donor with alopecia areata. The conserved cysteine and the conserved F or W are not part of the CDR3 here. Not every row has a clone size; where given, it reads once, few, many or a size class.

AWRGTGAGEQY TRBV30 once TRBJ2-7
ASSSMGGEDEQF TRBV2 . TRBJ2-1
ASSPPTGIYNEQF TRBV7-9 . TRBJ2-1
SVESSDSYNEQF TRBV29-1 . TRBJ2-1
ASSRPTGTGELF TRBV9 . TRBJ2-2
ASSLSAGTLYEQY TRBV27 . TRBJ2-7
ASSLGQGDYEQY TRBV6-5 . TRBJ2-7
ASSGWTGGYEQY TRBV27 . TRBJ2-7
ASSEEQTSYGYT TRBV6-5 . TRBJ1-2
ASSPTSSYNEQF TRBV6-5 once TRBJ2-1
ASSQDGAGKEY TRBV4-3 . TRBJ2-3
ASSFGSGGSYEQY TRBV27 . TRBJ2-7
ASSQDEGRGHWEQF TRBV4-3 . TRBJ2-1
ASSMTGQGVYEQY TRBV19 . TRBJ2-7
ASSYLPEGTYGYT TRBV6-5 . TRBJ1-2
ASSATGGYTEAF TRBV19 . TRBJ1-1